These 5 T cell receptor beta chains share one sample of origin, sequenced in a study. TCRdb re-analysed the 5' RACE reads in MiXCR, keeping a single row per CDR3 protein. The sample includes 30,000 or so distinct CDR3 sequences, roughly 27% of them seen just once. Treg sorting used a CD4+CD25+CD127-/low gate. Material: tumor-infiltrating Tregs sorted from the breast tumor. The source is a female donor with breast cancer.

V is TRBV6-1 and J is TRBJ1-1; D is uncertain. CDR3 size: 13 residues. Germline V lookup: CDR1 MNHNS, CDR2 SASEGT. The ends were cut back, 3 bases at V and 5 bases at J, with 10 bases in the middle. The CDR3 bases are TGTGCCAGCAGTGATGGGATGAGGACTGAAGCTTTCTTT. Its protein is CASSDGMRTEAFF.

This clonotype was seen a few times. The rearrangement uses TRBV11-2 and TRBJ2-7; TRBD2 aligns across 7 bases. Losses at the gene ends were 5 bases for V and 2 bases for J; bases not matched to a gene: 24. The V gene's germline CDR1 is SGHAT and CDR2 FQNNGV. The CDR3 has 20 residues. In nucleotides, the CDR3 is TGTGCCAGCAGCCCCATTAGTCGGGACCGAGCGGGGACCAGCACCTACGAGCAGTACTTC. It encodes CASSPISRDRAGTSTYEQYF. Full variable domain (rest looked up from reference TRBV11-2 and TRBJ2-7): EAGVAQSPRYKIIEKRQSVAFWCNPISGHATLYWYQQILGQGPKLLIQFQNNGVVDDSQLPKDRFSAERLKGVDSTLKIQPAKLEDSAVYLCASSPISRDRAGTSTYEQYFGPGTRLTVT.

This clonotype was detected ten times or more. The chain joins TRBV20-1 to TRBJ2-1; a weak D match, TRBD1 (5 bases). CDR1 is DFQATT and CDR2 is SNEGSKA in the germline V gene (reference sequence). This CDR3 comprises 14 residues. V was clipped by 2 bases and J by 3 bases, with 11 bases between them. The CDR3 loop reads CSARFGHNYNEQFF. CDR3 nucleotide sequence: TGCAGTGCTAGATTCGGACACAACTACAATGAGCAGTTCTTC.

This clonotype has a single count. The chain employs TRBV9 and TRBJ2-1, with D possibly called TRBD1 or TRBD2 (6 bases each). Trimming shortened V by 3 bases and J by 7 bases, and 14 bases separated the two germline ends. Germline V gives CDR1 SGDLS, CDR2 YYNGEE. The CDR3 sequence is 14 residues long. Written as DNA, the CDR3 is TGTGCCAGCAGCGAGGGGGGAAGAGGTAATGAGCAGTTCTTC. It translates to CASSEGGRGNEQFF. The full variable domain, its missing parts supplied by reference TRBV9 and TRBJ2-1, is DSGVTQTPKHLITATGQRVTLRCSPRSGDLSVYWYQQSLDQGLQFLIQYYNGEERAKGNILERFSAQQFPDLHSELNLSSLELGDSALYFCASSEGGRGNEQFFGPGTRLTVL.

This clonotype showed up many times. J is TRBJ1-6 and V is TRBV4-2; D remains unclear. Deletions cut 0 bases from V and 7 bases from J, with 7 bases between. Germline lookup yields CDR1 LGHNA and CDR2 YNFKEQ. CDR3 size: 14 residues. DNA of the CDR3: TGTGCCAGCAGCCAAGAAGTGTGGAATTCACCCCTCCACTTT. Its protein is CASSQEVWNSPLHF.